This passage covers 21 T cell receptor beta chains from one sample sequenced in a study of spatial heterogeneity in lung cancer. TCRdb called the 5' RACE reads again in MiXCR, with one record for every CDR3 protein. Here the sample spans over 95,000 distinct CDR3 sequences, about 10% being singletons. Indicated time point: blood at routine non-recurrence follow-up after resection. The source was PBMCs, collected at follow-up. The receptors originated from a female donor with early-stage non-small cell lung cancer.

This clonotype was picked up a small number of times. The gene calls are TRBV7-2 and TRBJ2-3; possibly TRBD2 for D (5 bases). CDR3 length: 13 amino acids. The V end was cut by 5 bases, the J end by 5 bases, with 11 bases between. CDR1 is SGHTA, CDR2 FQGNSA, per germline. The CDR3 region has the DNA TGTGCCAGCAGCCCCTGGACTGGAGATACGCAGTATTTT. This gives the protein CASSPWTGDTQYF. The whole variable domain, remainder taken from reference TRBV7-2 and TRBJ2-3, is GAGVSQSPSNKVTEKGKDVELRCDPISGHTALYWYRQSLGQGLEFLIYFQGNSAPDKSGLPSDRFSAERTGGSVSTLTIQRTQQEDSAVYLCASSPWTGDTQYFGPGTRLTVL.

The CDR3 region has the DNA TGTGCCAGCAGCACCAGCCCGGACACCGGGGAGCTGTTTTTT. Protein: CASSTSPDTGELFF. The rearrangement uses TRBV7-2 and TRBJ2-2, with D hard to call. This CDR3 has 14 amino acids. V lost 5 bases and J 3 bases, leaving 10 bases between the germline ends. CDR1 and CDR2 from the germline V gene are SGHTA and FQGNSA.

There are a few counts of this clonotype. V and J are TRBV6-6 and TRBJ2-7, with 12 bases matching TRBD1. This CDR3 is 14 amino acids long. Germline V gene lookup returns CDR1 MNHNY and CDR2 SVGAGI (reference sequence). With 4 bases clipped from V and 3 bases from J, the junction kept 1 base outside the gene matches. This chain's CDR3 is CASSWDRGRYEQYF. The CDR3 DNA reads TGTGCCAGCAGTTGGGACAGGGGGCGCTACGAGCAGTACTTC.

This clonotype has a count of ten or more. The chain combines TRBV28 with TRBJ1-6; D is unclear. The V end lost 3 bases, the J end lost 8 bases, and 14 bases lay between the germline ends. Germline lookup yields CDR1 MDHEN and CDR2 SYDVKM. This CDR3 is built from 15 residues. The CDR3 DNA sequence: TGTGCCAGCAGTTTTCGGGGAGGGAGGCATTCACCCCTCCACTTT. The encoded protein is CASSFRGGRHSPLHF.

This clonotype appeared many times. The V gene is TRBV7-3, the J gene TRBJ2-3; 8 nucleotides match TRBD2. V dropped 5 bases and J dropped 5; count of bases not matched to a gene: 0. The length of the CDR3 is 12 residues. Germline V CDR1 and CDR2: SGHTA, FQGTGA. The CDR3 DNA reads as TGTGCCAGCAGCACTAGCGGAGATACGCAGTATTTT. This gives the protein CASSTSGDTQYF.

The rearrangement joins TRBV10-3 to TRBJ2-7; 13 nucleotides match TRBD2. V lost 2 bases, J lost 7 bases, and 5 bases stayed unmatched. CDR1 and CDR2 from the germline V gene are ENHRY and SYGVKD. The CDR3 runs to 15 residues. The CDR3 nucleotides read TGTGCCATCAGTGAGGGACTAGCGGGAGTGGGTGAGCAGTACGTC. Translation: CAISEGLAGVGEQYV.

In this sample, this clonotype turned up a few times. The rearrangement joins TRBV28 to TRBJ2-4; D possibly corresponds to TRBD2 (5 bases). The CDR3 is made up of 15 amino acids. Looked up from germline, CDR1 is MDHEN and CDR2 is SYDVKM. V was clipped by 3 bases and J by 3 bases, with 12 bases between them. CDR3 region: CASSLRAVDKNIQYF. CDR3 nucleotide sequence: TGTGCCAGCAGTTTGAGGGCAGTGGACAAAAACATTCAGTACTTC. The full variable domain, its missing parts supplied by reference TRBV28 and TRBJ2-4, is DVKVTQSSRYLVKRTGEKVFLECVQDMDHENMFWYRQDPGLGLRLIYFSYDVKMKEKGDIPEGYSVSREKKERFSLILESASTNQTSMYLCASSLRAVDKNIQYFGAGTRLSVL.

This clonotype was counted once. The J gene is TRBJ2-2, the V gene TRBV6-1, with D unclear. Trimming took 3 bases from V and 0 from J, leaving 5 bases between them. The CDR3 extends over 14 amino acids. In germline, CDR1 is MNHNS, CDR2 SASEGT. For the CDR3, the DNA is TGTGCCAGCAGTGATCTTCCGAACACCGGGGAGCTGTTTTTT. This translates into CASSDLPNTGELFF.

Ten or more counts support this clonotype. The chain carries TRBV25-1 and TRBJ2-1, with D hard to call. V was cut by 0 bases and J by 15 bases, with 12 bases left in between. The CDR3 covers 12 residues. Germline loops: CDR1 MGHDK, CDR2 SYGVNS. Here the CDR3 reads CASSEYFGPRFF. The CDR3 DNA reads TGTGCCAGCAGTGAATATTTCGGACCTCGGTTCTTC.

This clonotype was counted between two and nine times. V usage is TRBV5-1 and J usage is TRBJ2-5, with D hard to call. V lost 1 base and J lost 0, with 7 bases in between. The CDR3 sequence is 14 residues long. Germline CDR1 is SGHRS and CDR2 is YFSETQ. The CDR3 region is CASSLLGNQETQYF. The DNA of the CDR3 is TGCGCCAGCAGCTTGCTGGGAAACCAAGAGACCCAGTACTTC.

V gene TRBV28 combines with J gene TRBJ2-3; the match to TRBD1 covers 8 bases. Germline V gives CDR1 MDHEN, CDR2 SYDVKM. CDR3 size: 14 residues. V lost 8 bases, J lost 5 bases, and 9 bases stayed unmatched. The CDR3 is CASCGQGTLDTQYF. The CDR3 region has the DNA TGTGCCAGCTGTGGACAGGGAACATTAGATACGCAGTATTTT. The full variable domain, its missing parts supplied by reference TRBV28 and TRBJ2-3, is DVKVTQSSRYLVKRTGEKVFLECVQDMDHENMFWYRQDPGLGLRLIYFSYDVKMKEKGDIPEGYSVSREKKERFSLILESASTNQTSMYLCASCGQGTLDTQYFGPGTRLTVL.

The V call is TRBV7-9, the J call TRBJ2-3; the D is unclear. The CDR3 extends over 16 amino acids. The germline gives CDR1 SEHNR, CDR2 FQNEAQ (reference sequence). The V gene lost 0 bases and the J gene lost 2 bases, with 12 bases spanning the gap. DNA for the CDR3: TGTGCCAGCAGCTTAGCTAGGATTGCCATCACAGATACGCAGTATTTT. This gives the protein CASSLARIAITDTQYF.

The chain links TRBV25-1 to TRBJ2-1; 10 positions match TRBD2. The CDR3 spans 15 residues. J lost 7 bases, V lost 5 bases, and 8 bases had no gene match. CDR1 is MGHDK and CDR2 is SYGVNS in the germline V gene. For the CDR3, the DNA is TGTGCCAGCAGTTCTCACCTAGCGGGAGAAAATGAGCAGTTCTTC. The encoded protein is CASSSHLAGENEQFF.

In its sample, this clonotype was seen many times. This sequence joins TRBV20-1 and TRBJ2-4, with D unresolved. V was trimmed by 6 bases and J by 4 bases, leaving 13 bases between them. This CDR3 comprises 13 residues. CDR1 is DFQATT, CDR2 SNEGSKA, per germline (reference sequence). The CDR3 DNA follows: TGCAGTGCCCCAAGGTCTGAGAAAAACATTCAGTACTTC. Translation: CSAPRSEKNIQYF.

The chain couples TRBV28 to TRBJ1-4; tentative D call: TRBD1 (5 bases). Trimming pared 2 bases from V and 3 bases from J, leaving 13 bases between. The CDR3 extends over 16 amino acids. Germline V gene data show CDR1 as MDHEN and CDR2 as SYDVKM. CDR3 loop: CASSLDPGLSNEKLFF. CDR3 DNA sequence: TGTGCCAGCAGTTTAGATCCGGGACTGTCTAATGAAAAACTGTTTTTT.

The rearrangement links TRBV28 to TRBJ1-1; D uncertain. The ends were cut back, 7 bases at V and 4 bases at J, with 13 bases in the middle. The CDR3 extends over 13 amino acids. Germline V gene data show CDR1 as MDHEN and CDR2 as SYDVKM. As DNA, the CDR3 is TGTGCCAGCAATCGGGAAGAACCCACTGAAGCTTTCTTT. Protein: CASNREEPTEAFF.

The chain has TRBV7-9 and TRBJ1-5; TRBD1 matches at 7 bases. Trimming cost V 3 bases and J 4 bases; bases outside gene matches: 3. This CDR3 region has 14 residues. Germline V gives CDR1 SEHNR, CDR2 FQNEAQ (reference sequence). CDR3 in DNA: TGTGCCAGCAGCTTCGACAGGGCAAATCAGCCCCAGCATTTT. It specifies CASSFDRANQPQHF.

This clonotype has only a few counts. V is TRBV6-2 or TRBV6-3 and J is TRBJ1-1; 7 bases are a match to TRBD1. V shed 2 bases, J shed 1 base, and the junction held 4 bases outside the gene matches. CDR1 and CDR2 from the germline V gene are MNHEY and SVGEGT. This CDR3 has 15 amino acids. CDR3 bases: TGTGCCAGCAGTTACGTGACAGGGAGGAACACTGAAGCTTTCTTT. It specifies CASSYVTGRNTEAFF.

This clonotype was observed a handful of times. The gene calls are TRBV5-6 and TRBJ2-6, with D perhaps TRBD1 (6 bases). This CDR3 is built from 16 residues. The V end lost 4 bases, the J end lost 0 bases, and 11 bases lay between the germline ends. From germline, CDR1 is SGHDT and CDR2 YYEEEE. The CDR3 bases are TGTGCCAGCAGCGTAGGACAGTTCTCTGGGGCCAACGTCCTGACTTTC. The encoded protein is CASSVGQFSGANVLTF.

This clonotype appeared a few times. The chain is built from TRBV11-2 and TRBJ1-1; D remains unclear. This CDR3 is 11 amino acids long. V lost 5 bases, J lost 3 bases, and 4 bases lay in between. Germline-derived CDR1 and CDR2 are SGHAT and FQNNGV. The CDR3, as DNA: TGTGCCAGCAGCCCTCACACTGAAGCTTTCTTT. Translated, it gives CASSPHTEAFF.

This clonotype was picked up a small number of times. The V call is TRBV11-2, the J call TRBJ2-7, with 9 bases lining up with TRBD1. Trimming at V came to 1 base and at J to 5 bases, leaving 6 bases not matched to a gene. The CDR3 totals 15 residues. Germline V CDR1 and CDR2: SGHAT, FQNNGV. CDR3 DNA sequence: TGTGCCAGCAGCTTAGGGGACAGGGTCGGGAACGAGCAGTACTTC. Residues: CASSLGDRVGNEQYF.